Listed here are 10 T cell receptor beta chains from one sample, sequenced in a study of T cell responses to AZD1222 COVID-19 vaccine. Sequencing used immunoSEQ multiplex PCR; TCRdb keeps in-frame clones, though not all of them. The repertoire holds about 84,000 clones, with approximately 85% as singletons. Here the sequenced sample was peripheral blood, taken 28 days after the second AZD1222 dose. These receptors all come from an adult who received the AZD1222 COVID-19 vaccine.

This chain connects TRBV2 to TRBJ2-3, with 8 bases aligning to TRBD1. Losses at the gene ends were 7 bases for V and 2 bases for J; bases not matched to a gene: 5. This CDR3 contains 14 residues. CDR1 is SNHLY, CDR2 FYNNEI, per germline. The CDR3 reads CASKQGEVTDTQYF. CDR3 DNA sequence: TGTGCCAGCAAACAGGGGGAGGTCACAGATACGCAGTATTTT.

This rearrangement joins TRBV28 to TRBJ1-2; 9 nucleotides line up with TRBD1. Germline V lookup: CDR1 MDHEN, CDR2 SYDVKM. V lost 5 bases and J lost 3; bases outside the gene matches: 7. The CDR3 loop spans 15 amino acids. The CDR3: CASSAPGQGHYGYTF. In nucleotides, the CDR3 is TGTGCCAGCAGTGCCCCGGGACAGGGCCACTATGGCTACACCTTC.

This chain connects TRBV6-5 to TRBJ2-2; 8 bases are shared with TRBD2. Unmatched junction bases numbered 5, after V lost 3 bases and J lost 5 bases. Germline V CDR1 and CDR2: MNHEY, SVGAGI. This CDR3 region has 15 residues. CDR3 loop: CASSYGGGLTGELFF. The CDR3 DNA follows: TGTGCCAGCAGTTATGGCGGGGGGTTGACCGGGGAGCTGTTTTTT.

The V gene is TRBV10-2, the J gene TRBJ1-3; TRBD1 agrees at 7 bases. The CDR3 is 14 amino acids. Germline values: CDR1 WSHSY, CDR2 SAAADI. V trimming: 7 bases; J trimming: 0 bases; junction bases outside the gene matches: 3. CDR3 region: CASTYRGSGNTIYF. The CDR3 nucleotides read TGCGCCAGCACCTACAGGGGCTCTGGAAACACCATATATTTT.

The rearrangement joins TRBV13 to TRBJ2-3; 14 bases fit TRBD2. V lost 5 bases to trimming and J lost 13 bases; unmatched junction nucleotides: 14. This CDR3 region has 16 residues. CDR1 is PRHDT and CDR2 is FYEKMQ in the germline V gene (reference sequence). The CDR3 protein is CASSPPTSGGAGAKYF. DNA for the CDR3: TGTGCCAGCAGCCCTCCGACTAGCGGGGGGGCGGGTGCTAAGTATTTT.

This chain connects TRBV3-1 (or the pseudogene TRBV3-2) to TRBJ1-1; a weak D match, TRBD1 (6 bases). Germline V gene lookup returns CDR1 LGHDT and CDR2 YNNKEL (reference sequence). V was shortened by 1 base and J by 6 bases, with 18 bases between the two germline ends. This CDR3 is built from 16 residues. As DNA, the CDR3 is TGTGCCAGCAGCCAAGGGGGGGGGCGAGTTTATGCTGAAGCTTTCTTT. Its protein is CASSQGGGRVYAEAFF.

The rearrangement links TRBV28 to TRBJ1-5, with a tentative D call TRBD1 (6 bases). The CDR3 runs to 17 residues. V lost 6 bases and J 4 bases, leaving 22 bases between the germline ends. Germline V lookup: CDR1 MDHEN, CDR2 SYDVKM. The CDR3 loop is CASSAQGAITRNQPQHF. The CDR3 DNA is TGTGCCAGCAGCGCACAGGGCGCTATCACTCGAAATCAGCCCCAGCATTTT.

This chain links TRBV6-6 with TRBJ1-1, with 7 positions matching TRBD1. The V gene end was trimmed by 7 bases and the J gene end by 6 bases; junction bases not matched to a gene: 11. CDR1 and CDR2 (germline): MNHNY, SVGAGI (reference sequence). The CDR3 contains 14 residues. For the CDR3, the DNA is TGTGCCAGCACTACGCCAGACAGGGACCCTGAAGCTTTCTTT. It specifies CASTTPDRDPEAFF.

In this sample, this clone turned up a few times. This rearrangement joins TRBV11-2 to TRBJ1-2, with 9 bases matching TRBD1. The CDR3 has 12 residues. CDR1 is SGHAT, CDR2 FQNNGV, per germline. V lost 6 bases to trimming and J lost 7 bases; unmatched junction nucleotides: 3. The DNA of the CDR3 is TGTGCCAGCAGTACGGACAGGGGTGGCTACACCTTC. Protein product: CASSTDRGGYTF.

The V and J genes are TRBV28 and TRBJ2-3; D is unclear. This CDR3 region has 15 residues. V gave up 5 bases and J gave up 1 base, with 13 bases separating them. Germline CDR1 and CDR2: MDHEN and SYDVKM. CDR3 sequence reads: CASSPSAPRTDTQYF. CDR3 coding DNA: TGTGCCAGCAGTCCAAGCGCCCCCCGCACAGATACGCAGTATTTT.